A single sample is the source of the 19 T cell receptor beta chains below, sequenced in a study of early T cells in non-severe SARS-CoV-2 infection. A single record per CDR3 protein comes from TCRdb applying MiXCR to the 5' RACE reads. The sample yields about 31,000 distinct CDR3 sequences, about 4.9% seen once. Sequencing was performed on whole blood. Receptors were obtained from an adult who was a healthcare worker with PCR-confirmed SARS-CoV-2 infection or an uninfected control (not recorded which).

This clonotype came up a few times. V and J are TRBV20-1 and TRBJ2-1, with 8 bases fitting TRBD2. CDR3 length: 17 residues. Germline V gene data show CDR1 as DFQATT and CDR2 as SNEGSKA (reference sequence). J lost 1 base, V lost 5 bases, and 13 bases had no gene match. This CDR3 reads CSAPDGGRRVSYNEQFF. The CDR3 coding sequence is TGCAGTGCTCCAGACGGCGGGAGGAGGGTGTCCTACAATGAGCAGTTCTTC.

This clonotype was seen repeatedly, ten times or more. The chain carries TRBV14 and TRBJ2-7; 9 positions agree with TRBD2. Per the germline V gene, CDR1 is SGHDN and CDR2 is FVKESK. This CDR3 spans 16 amino acids. V shed 1 base, J shed 5 bases, and the junction held 9 bases outside the gene matches. CDR3: CASSQAPLAGSHEQYF. The CDR3 DNA is TGTGCCAGCAGCCAAGCCCCCCTAGCGGGATCCCACGAGCAGTACTTC.

This chain's CDR3 is CSLRRGDTEAFF. The CDR3 region has the DNA TGCAGCCTCCGCCGGGGGGATACTGAAGCTTTCTTT. The chain links TRBV29-1 to TRBJ1-1; D possibly corresponds to TRBD1 (5 bases). CDR1 and CDR2 (germline): SQVTM, ANQGSEA. V dropped 8 bases and J dropped 5 bases, with 15 bases sitting between them. This CDR3 region has 12 residues.

The CDR3 sequence: CASSVDGGTNEQFF. The DNA of the CDR3 is TGTGCCAGCAGCGTAGACGGCGGGACGAATGAGCAGTTCTTC. The V call is TRBV9, the J call TRBJ2-1; tentative D call: TRBD2 (6 bases). Deletions cut 0 bases from V and 7 bases from J, with 11 bases between. The CDR3 loop spans 14 amino acids. Germline V gives CDR1 SGDLS, CDR2 YYNGEE.

This clonotype was detected ten times or more. The chain uses TRBV7-2 and TRBJ1-1; D call uncertain. In germline, CDR1 is SGHTA, CDR2 FQGNSA. V lost 0 bases, J lost 0 bases, and 8 bases lay in between. The CDR3 sequence is 15 residues long. In DNA, the CDR3 is TGTGCCAGCAGCTTAGCAAGTAACATGAACACTGAAGCTTTCTTT. Its translation: CASSLASNMNTEAFF.

This clonotype was seen at least ten times. The rearrangement uses TRBV25-1 and TRBJ1-2; 9 nucleotides line up with TRBD1. This CDR3 has 16 amino acids. Germline-derived CDR1 and CDR2 are MGHDK and SYGVNS. With V trimmed by 6 bases and J by 1 base, 9 bases remained unmatched. The CDR3 bases are TGTGCCAGCAGCGCCGGGACAGGGACATTTAACTATGGCTACACCTTC. Translated: CASSAGTGTFNYGYTF.

V and J are TRBV12-3 or TRBV12-4 and TRBJ1-1, with 10 positions matching TRBD1. This CDR3 comprises 14 residues. Trimming at V came to 6 bases and at J to 6 bases, leaving 7 bases not matched to a gene. CDR3 region: CASRGQGRTAEAFF. The CDR3 DNA follows: TGTGCCAGCAGGGGACAGGGGCGCACGGCTGAAGCTTTCTTT.

This clonotype was recorded many times. The gene calls are TRBV6-2 or TRBV6-3 and TRBJ2-2; possibly TRBD1 or TRBD2 for D (5 bases each). Per the germline V gene, CDR1 is MNHEY and CDR2 is SVGEGT. This CDR3 has 15 residues. V dropped 7 bases and J dropped 5 bases, with 17 bases sitting between them. The CDR3 reads CASTTPRGATGELFF. The CDR3 nucleotides are TGTGCCAGCACAACTCCCCGGGGCGCGACCGGGGAGCTGTTTTTT.

Ten or more counts support this clonotype. The chain has TRBV5-4 and TRBJ2-7, with D unresolved. Deletions cut 2 bases from V and 5 bases from J, with 11 bases between. The germline gives CDR1 SGHNT, CDR2 YYREEE (reference sequence). The CDR3 length is 13 residues. In DNA, the CDR3 is TGTGCCAGCAGCTTCATGGGGTCCCACGAGCAGTACTTC. Amino acids: CASSFMGSHEQYF. Full variable domain (remainder filled in from reference TRBV5-4 and TRBJ2-7): ETGVTQSPTHLIKTRGQQVTLRCSSQSGHNTVSWYQQALGQGPQFIFQYYREEENGRGNFPPRFSGLQFPNYSSELNVNALELDDSALYLCASSFMGSHEQYFGPGTRLTVT.

There are a few counts of this clonotype. The gene calls are TRBV6-2 or TRBV6-3 and TRBJ2-3; no firm D call. V lost 3 bases to trimming and J lost 6 bases, with 13 bases between them. Per germline, CDR1 MNHEY and CDR2 SVGEGT. The CDR3 extends over 14 amino acids. The chain's CDR3 is CASSYRWVRDTQYF. CDR3 nucleotides: TGTGCCAGCAGTTATCGGTGGGTCCGGGATACGCAGTATTTT.

This clonotype was detected many times. The V and J genes are TRBV7-6 and TRBJ1-6, with 10 bases lining up with TRBD1. This CDR3 spans 16 amino acids. Unmatched junction bases numbered 3, after V lost 0 bases and J lost 7 bases. The V gene's germline CDR1 is SGHVS and CDR2 FNYEAQ. The CDR3 nucleotides read TGTGCCAGCAGCTTAGCGGGGACAGGGGAGAATTCACCCCTCCACTTT. Amino acids: CASSLAGTGENSPLHF.

The sample holds many counts of this clonotype. The V and J genes are TRBV25-1 and TRBJ2-5, with D possibly being TRBD2 (5 bases). Germline V gene data show CDR1 as MGHDK and CDR2 as SYGVNS. This CDR3 region has 12 residues. V was clipped by 6 bases and J by 7 bases, with 12 bases between them. CDR3 coding DNA: TGTGCCAGCAGGACCACGGGGATGACCCAGTACTTC. It specifies CASRTTGMTQYF.

Many counts were recorded for this clonotype. This chain links TRBV30 with TRBJ2-6, with D unclear. V was pared by 4 bases and J by 0 bases, with 10 bases between. The CDR3 has 15 amino acids. Germline CDR1 is GTSNPN and CDR2 is SVGIG (reference sequence). The CDR3 spells CAWTGRSSGANVLTF. Written as DNA, the CDR3 is TGTGCCTGGACAGGTCGATCCTCTGGGGCCAACGTCCTGACTTTC.

The chain joins TRBV11-2 to TRBJ2-3, with D unclear. Trimming left V 1 base short and J 2 bases short, with 13 bases between. This CDR3 is 16 amino acids long. CDR1 is SGHAT, CDR2 FQNNGV, per germline. CDR3 loop: CASSLGPSAVTDTQYF. CDR3 nucleotides: TGTGCCAGCAGCTTAGGACCCAGCGCGGTCACAGATACGCAGTATTTT. The whole variable domain, filled in from reference TRBV11-2 and TRBJ2-3, reads EAGVAQSPRYKIIEKRQSVAFWCNPISGHATLYWYQQILGQGPKLLIQFQNNGVVDDSQLPKDRFSAERLKGVDSTLKIQPAKLEDSAVYLCASSLGPSAVTDTQYFGPGTRLTVL.

This clonotype was counted at least ten times. The V gene is TRBV19, the J gene TRBJ2-6, with 8 bases lining up with TRBD1. The V and J ends lost 5 bases and 1 base, in that order; junction bases with no gene match: 16. The CDR3 spans 20 residues. Germline-derived CDR1 and CDR2 are LNHDA and SQIVND (reference sequence). CDR3 nucleotide sequence: TGTGCCAGTAGTCCAAAGGGAGCAGGGGGCCTCCATTCTGGGGCCAACGTCCTGACTTTC. The encoded protein is CASSPKGAGGLHSGANVLTF.

This clonotype came up a few times. CDR3 bases: TGTGCCAGCAGTCTGGACTCCTACGAGCAGTACTTC. It codes for CASSLDSYEQYF. The chain joins TRBV6-6 to TRBJ2-7, with D hard to call. The CDR3 extends over 12 amino acids. CDR1 and CDR2 from the germline V gene are MNHNY and SVGAGI (reference sequence). Trimming took 5 bases from V and 0 from J, leaving 5 bases between them.

This clonotype has at least ten counts. This chain connects TRBV7-8 to TRBJ2-7, with TRBD1 matching 7 bases. The junction had 4 bases not matched to a gene; V was cut back by 3 bases and J by 5 bases. CDR3 length equals 13 residues. The germline V gene has CDR1 SGHVS and CDR2 FQNEAQ. This CDR3 is CASSFGQANEQYF. CDR3 coding DNA: TGTGCCAGCAGCTTTGGACAGGCCAACGAGCAGTACTTC.

CDR3 sequence (DNA): TGTGCCATCAGTGACCTGGGACTAGCGGGAAACGAGCAGTACTTC. This encodes CAISDLGLAGNEQYF. The chain combines TRBV10-3 with TRBJ2-7; TRBD2 agrees at 13 bases. The CDR3 is 15 amino acids. Germline CDR1 is ENHRY and CDR2 is SYGVKD. J lost 5 bases, V lost 3 bases, and 4 bases had no gene match.

This clonotype was detected ten times or more. This chain connects TRBV5-1 to TRBJ1-1; 7 nucleotides line up with TRBD1. Germline values: CDR1 SGHRS, CDR2 YFSETQ. The V gene end was trimmed by 8 bases and the J gene end by 1 base; junction bases not matched to a gene: 11. This CDR3 is 15 amino acids long. The CDR3 nucleotides read TGCGCCAGTTATGCATGGGACAGCGAGAACACTGAAGCTTTCTTT. Translated, it gives CASYAWDSENTEAFF. Combining the CDR3 with reference TRBV5-1 and TRBJ1-1 gives the whole variable domain KAGVTQTPRYLIKTRGQQVTLSCSPISGHRSVSWYQQTPGQGLQFLFEYFSETQRNKGNFPGRFSGRQFSNSRSEMNVSTLELGDSALYLCASYAWDSENTEAFFGQGTRLTVV.